The rows below give T cell receptor beta chains drawn from one sample of a study of T cells in Graves' hyperthyroidism and ophthalmopathy. TCRdb re-called the multiplex PCR reads with MiXCR, one entry per CDR3 protein. Of about 570,000 distinct CDR3 sequences in the sample, around 42% are singletons; the top ten hold 15% to 20%. Sequencing used peripheral blood or thyroid tissue (not recorded which). The receptors derive from an adult woman with Graves' disease, either hyperthyroidism or ophthalmopathy (not recorded which). Both conserved end residues are part of each CDR3. A D gene is named only where the DNA matches it firmly. Size is stated for part of the rows, as once, few or many counts, or as a class when the clone is expanded.

D gene	clone size	V gene	J gene	CDR3 DNA	CDR3 protein
TRBD1	many	TRBV7-9	TRBJ2-7	TGTGCCAGCAGCTTTGGGGGACAGGGGGCCTACGAGCAGTACTTC	CASSFGGQGAYEQYF
TRBD1	few	TRBV3-1	TRBJ1-2	TGTGCCAGCAGCCCCTCGGACAGGGTAGTCGATGGCTACACCTTC	CASSPSDRVVDGYTF
NA	many	TRBV7-2	TRBJ2-5	TGTGCCAGCAGCTTAGTGTTGGAGACCCAGTACTTC	CASSLVLETQYF
NA	NA	TRBV9	TRBJ2-7	TGTGCCAGCAGCGTAGGGGGAGGCGATGAGCAGTACTTC	CASSVGGGDEQYF
TRBD2	many	TRBV7-9	TRBJ2-2	TGTGCCAGCAGAATTACTTCTAGCGGGAGAGGTACCGGGGAGCTGTTTTTT	CASRITSSGRGTGELFF
TRBD1	NA	TRBV19	TRBJ1-2	TGTGCCAGTAGCTACTTGGGTGACGGACAGGGGTACGGCTACACCTTC	CASSYLGDGQGYGYTF
NA	NA	TRBV5-1	TRBJ2-7	TGCGCCAGCAGACGAGGTGGGGCCTACGAGCAGTACTTC	CASRRGGAYEQYF
NA	many	TRBV2	TRBJ2-7	TGTGCCAGCAGGGGGGACAACTACGAGCAGTACTTC	CASRGDNYEQYF
NA	NA	TRBV19	TRBJ1-5	TGTGCCAGTAGTAAGGGGAATAGCAATCAGCCCCAGCATTTT	CASSKGNSNQPQHF
NA	NA	TRBV4-1	TRBJ1-4	TGCGCCAGCAGCCCACTCACCGCCAGGGATGGTGAAAAACTGTTTTTT	CASSPLTARDGEKLFF
NA	few	TRBV6-5	TRBJ1-6	TGTGCCAGCATCGATCGCTCGAGCTCCTATAATTCACCCCTCCACTTT	CASIDRSSSYNSPLHF
TRBD2	NA	TRBV13	TRBJ2-7	TGTGCCAGCAGCGGGACTAGCGGGCAGAGGTACGAGCAGTACTTC	CASSGTSGQRYEQYF
NA	many	TRBV14	TRBJ2-7	TGTGCCAGCAGTCCACGTCGAGGAATCTACGAGCAGTACTTC	CASSPRRGIYEQYF
NA	many	TRBV4-1	TRBJ2-7	TGCGCCAGCAGCCCTCAGGGTCGTTTGGGCTCCTACGAGCAGTACTTC	CASSPQGRLGSYEQYF
TRBD1	many	TRBV12-3/TRBV12-4	TRBJ1-2	TGTGCCAGCAGTCCCGGGACAGGGGATGGCTACACCTTC	CASSPGTGDGYTF
NA	many	TRBV28	TRBJ1-4	TGTGCCAGCACCTTCGATGAAAAACTGTTTTTT	CASTFDEKLFF
TRBD1	NA	TRBV5-1	TRBJ1-1	TGCGCCAGCAGCGTACAGGGGTCGGATGAAGCTTTCTTT	CASSVQGSDEAFF
NA	NA	TRBV7-3	TRBJ2-2	TGTGCCAGTAGGCCACAGGGTGCTGCCGGGGAGCTGTTTTTT	CASRPQGAAGELFF
TRBD2	NA	TRBV20-1	TRBJ2-5	TGCAGTGCTAGAGGGCTAGCGGGACTCCCAGAGACCCAGTACTTC	CSARGLAGLPETQYF
TRBD2	once	TRBV7-6	TRBJ2-7	TGTGCCAGCAGCTTAGCAGTCGGGGAGGGGAGTTCCTACGAGCAGTACTTC	CASSLAVGEGSSYEQYF
NA	NA	TRBV12-5	TRBJ2-6	TGTGCTAGGGGGTACTCTGGGGCCAACGTCCTGACTTTC	CARGYSGANVLTF
NA	NA	TRBV7-8	TRBJ1-3	TGTGCCAGCAGCTTAGCGGACTCCACCATATATTTT	CASSLADSTIYF
TRBD2	many	TRBV20-1	TRBJ2-5	TGCAGTGCCCGCCGGGGCTTGGGGCTAGCGGGAGGACTGAGGGAGACCCAGTACTTC	CSARRGLGLAGGLRETQYF
TRBD1	many	TRBV6-5	TRBJ1-4	TGTGCCAGCAGTTACGAGACAGGGGGTCTTAATGAAAAACTGTTTTTT	CASSYETGGLNEKLFF
NA	few	TRBV29-1	TRBJ1-3	TGCAGCGTTGCTGGTGGGGACACCATATATTTT	CSVAGGDTIYF
TRBD1	few	TRBV28	TRBJ2-7	TGTGCCAGCCGATTCCGGGACAGACTTTACGAGCAGTACTTC	CASRFRDRLYEQYF
TRBD2	many	TRBV11-2	TRBJ2-2	TGTGCCAGCAGCTCCGGGACTAGCGGGAGTCTCGGGGAGCTGTTTTTT	CASSSGTSGSLGELFF
NA	NA	TRBV29-1	TRBJ1-3	TGCAGCGTTCAGACAGATCAACGAAACACCATATATTTT	CSVQTDQRNTIYF
NA	NA	TRBV20-1	TRBJ2-1	TGCAGTGCCAGGGACAATGAGCAGTTCTTC	CSARDNEQFF
TRBD1	NA	TRBV11-1	TRBJ1-1	TGTGCCAGCAGCTTAGGGTCCGGGACAGGGAGCACTGAAGCTTTCTTT	CASSLGSGTGSTEAFF
NA	many	TRBV2	TRBJ1-4	TGTGCCAGCACCCCCAGGGGCGAAAAACTGTTTTTT	CASTPRGEKLFF
NA	many	TRBV25-1	TRBJ2-5	TGTGCCAGCAGTGAAAGACCCCCAGGCGTCGAGGAGACCCAGTACTTC	CASSERPPGVEETQYF
NA	many	TRBV28	TRBJ2-5	TGTGCCAGCAGTTTTTCCTCGACGGCGCGAGAGACCCAGTACTTC	CASSFSSTARETQYF
TRBD1	few	TRBV15	TRBJ2-6	TGTGCCACCAGCAGTGAAGAGACAGGGACTGGGGCCAACGTCCTGACTTTC	CATSSEETGTGANVLTF
TRBD2	few	TRBV7-2	TRBJ2-5	TGTGCCAGCAGTTTGCGAGGCGGGAGGGGGGAGACCCAGTACTTC	CASSLRGGRGETQYF
NA	few	TRBV18	TRBJ1-5	TGTGCCAGCTCACCAGTATATAATCAGCCCCAGCATTTT	CASSPVYNQPQHF
NA	many	TRBV7-2	TRBJ2-6	TGTGCCAGCAGCTCTCGGATGGGCTCTGGGGCCAACGTCCTGACTTTC	CASSSRMGSGANVLTF
TRBD2	NA	TRBV15	TRBJ2-5	TGTGCCACCAGCAGAGATTGGGCTAGCGGTCAAGAGACCCAGTACTTC	CATSRDWASGQETQYF
NA	few	TRBV2	TRBJ2-5	TGTGCCAGCAGTCCCCGGACAGAACAAGAGACCCAGTACTTC	CASSPRTEQETQYF
NA	NA	TRBV9	TRBJ1-5	TGTGCCAGCAGCGTAGATGGTAATAGCAATCAGCCCCAGCATTTT	CASSVDGNSNQPQHF
TRBD1	NA	TRBV7-9	TRBJ1-1	TGTGCCAGCAGCTCGGGACCGACAGGGGGAAACACTGAAGCTTTCTTT	CASSSGPTGGNTEAFF
NA	NA	TRBV10-3	TRBJ2-5	TGTGCCATCAACCCCGGGACTACCCAGTACTTC	CAINPGTTQYF
TRBD1	NA	TRBV19	TRBJ2-6	TGTGCCAGTAGTATGTCCGACAGGGAGAACGTCCTGACTTTC	CASSMSDRENVLTF
NA	few	TRBV7-3	TRBJ2-7	TGTGCCAGCAGCTTAATGGAGGGGGCGCCCTACGAGCAGTACTTC	CASSLMEGAPYEQYF
TRBD1	NA	TRBV20-1	TRBJ2-7	TGCAGTGCTAGAGAGAACAGGGGCTACGAGCAGTACTTC	CSARENRGYEQYF
NA	NA	TRBV7-2	TRBJ1-1	TGTGCCAGCAGCTTGAGGGGACGGATGAACACTGAAGCTTTCTTT	CASSLRGRMNTEAFF
NA	NA	TRBV7-3	TRBJ2-7	TGTGCCAGCAGCCTCCGGATGGACGGGTCCTACGAGCAGTACTTC	CASSLRMDGSYEQYF
NA	NA	TRBV29-1	TRBJ1-1	TGCAGCACGCGGGTTGAAGCTTTCTTT	CSTRVEAFF
TRBD2	NA	TRBV2	TRBJ2-1	TGTGCCAGCAGTGATGCGGGGGGCAATGAGCAGTTCTTC	CASSDAGGNEQFF
NA	NA	TRBV9	TRBJ1-1	TGTGCCAGCAGCGTAGATGCTGGTGGGTTGAACACTGAAGCTTTCTTT	CASSVDAGGLNTEAFF
NA	many	TRBV10-3	TRBJ2-7	TGTGCCATCAGTGAGCCCAGTAGCTACGAGCAGTACTTC	CAISEPSSYEQYF
TRBD1	many	TRBV7-2	TRBJ1-5	TGTGCCAGCAGCCCGGACAGGGTTTATCAGCCCCAGCATTTT	CASSPDRVYQPQHF
TRBD1	NA	TRBV12-3/TRBV12-4	TRBJ1-1	TGTGCCAGCACCGTCCCGGGACAGGGAAACACTGAAGCTTTCTTT	CASTVPGQGNTEAFF